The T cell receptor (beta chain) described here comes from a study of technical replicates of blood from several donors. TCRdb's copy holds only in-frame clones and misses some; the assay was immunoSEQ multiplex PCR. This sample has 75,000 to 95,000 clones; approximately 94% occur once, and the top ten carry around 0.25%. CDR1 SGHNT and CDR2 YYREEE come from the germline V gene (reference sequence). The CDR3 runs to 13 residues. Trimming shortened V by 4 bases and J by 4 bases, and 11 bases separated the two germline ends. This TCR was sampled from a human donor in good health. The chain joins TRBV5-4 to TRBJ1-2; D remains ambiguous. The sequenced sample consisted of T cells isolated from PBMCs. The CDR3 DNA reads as TGTGCCAGCAGCCCGGAGGCGGGCTATGGCTACACCTTC. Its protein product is CASSPEAGYGYTF.